This T cell receptor beta chain was retrieved from a study of CD8+ T cells in alopecia areata. Sequencing templates came from extracted RNA that was reverse transcribed into cDNA. Sequencing used immunoSEQ multiplex PCR; TCRdb keeps in-frame clones, though not all of them. The profile shows over 100,000 clones, 50% to 55% of them singletons. This sample's treatment: oral pan-JAK inhibitor, 5-10 mg twice daily. Collection of lesional scalp punch biopsies and peripheral blood was performed in alopecia areata patients. V shed 6 bases and J shed 1 base, with 18 bases lying between them. The CDR3 runs 16 residues. Germline CDR1 is KGHSH and CDR2 is LQKENI.

The sequence was collected from a human donor with alopecia areata. The sample consisted of CD4+ T cells sorted from blood, taken at week 4, from a patient treated with tofacitinib. The chain combines TRBV18 with TRBJ1-1; tentatively, D is TRBD1 (6 bases). The CDR3 loop reads CASSPNQGHPNTEAFF. CDR3 coding DNA: TGTGCCAGCTCCCCGAATCAGGGGCACCCGAACACTGAAGCTTTCTTT.